This T cell receptor beta chain was captured in a study of T-cell reconstitution after alpha-beta-depleted transplantation in children (dated by TCRdb to 2016 to 2017). General notes on the study: Using TCR repertoire profiling, the study followed T-cell immune reconstitution in a quantitative way in children after TCRalphabeta/CD19-depleted allogeneic hematopoietic cell transplantation. Overall results and qualifications from the work: The apparently early alphabetaT-cell count recovery about two months after transplant was reportedly dependent on only several hundred rapidly expanded clones derived from non-depleted graft cells. In some patients, high TCRbeta diversity at day 60 was attributed to recipient T cells and intrathymic progenitors that had survived conditioning. Over the following months the frequencies of hyperexpanded clones went down, and after one year T-cell counts and TCRbeta diversity were mostly credited to newly produced T cells.

Library creation used PCR. Sequenced on an Illumina HiSeq 2500. Molecular barcoding was employed in the preparation of TCR libraries, with unique molecular identifiers being used to normalize TCRbeta repertoire quantification. TCRdb passed the public sequencing reads through fastp at Q25 and MiXCR, retaining productive beta sequences. One record per CDR3 amino acid sequence lists the most common genes and DNA. The table for this sample lists about 110,000 distinct CDR3 sequences; under 25% of them were counted only once. The top ten hold about 10% of the sample. The sample's treatment or condition label, in plain terms: allogeneic hematopoietic cell transplantation with graft depleted of TCRalphabeta T cells and CD19 B cells. Transplant recipients were children who received TCRalphabeta/CD19-depleted allogeneic hematopoietic cell grafts. This clonotype was picked up a small number of times. What this receptor recognizes is not known. One base away there is no much larger clone; base qualities are not given.

CDR3 length: 14 amino acids, cysteine to phenylalanine. Just the 42-base CDR3 DNA is kept, in frame starting at base 1. Germline trimming amounts to 7 bases on V and 5 bases on J, with 10 as the count of junction bases outside the gene matches. CDR1 and CDR2 were assigned from the germline V gene (reference sequence) as DFQATT and SNEGSKA. Rearrangement joined TRBV20-1 to TRBJ2-3; 9 bases in the junction line up with TRBD1. The material sequenced was PBMCs, mostly from graft donor cells, taken 180 days after TCRalphabeta/CD19-depleted stem cell transplant. This TCR derives from a male patient aged 2 to 9 who had a stem cell transplant for chronic granulomatous disease, so the T cells may come from the graft donor. The DNA reads as follows: TGCAGTGTGTCGATCGGGACAGGGATAGATACGCAGTATTTT. Its protein product is CSVSIGTGIDTQYF.